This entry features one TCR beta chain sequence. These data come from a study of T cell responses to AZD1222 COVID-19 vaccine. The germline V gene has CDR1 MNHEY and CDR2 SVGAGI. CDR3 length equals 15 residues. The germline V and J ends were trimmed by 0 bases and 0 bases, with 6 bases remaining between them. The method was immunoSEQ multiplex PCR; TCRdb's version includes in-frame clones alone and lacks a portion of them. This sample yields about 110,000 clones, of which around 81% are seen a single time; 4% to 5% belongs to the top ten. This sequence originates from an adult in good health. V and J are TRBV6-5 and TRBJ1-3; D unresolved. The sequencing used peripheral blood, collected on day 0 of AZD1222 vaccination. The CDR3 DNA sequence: TGTGCCAGCAGTTACTCAGGGAACTCTGGAAACACCATATATTTT. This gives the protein CASSYSGNSGNTIYF.